Below, 27 T cell receptor beta chains from the same sample are listed, as sequenced in a study of vaccination effects on CD4 cells after COVID-19. ViraFEST used viral peptide pools to expand antigen-specific CD4+ T cells before sequencing. Following culture for around 10 days, CD4+ T cells were isolated. Participants got two doses of BNT162b2 or mRNA-1273 vaccine. These receptors are not linked to any known antigen. The protocol was immunoSEQ multiplex PCR, while the TCRdb copy is restricted to in-frame clones and leaves out a portion. The sample has tens of thousands of clones, roughly four fifths seen once; the top ten hold about 5.3%. Source: CD4+ T cells from PBMCs cultured with SARS-CoV-2 spike peptides, taken after COVID-19 vaccination. All receptors derive from a human donor who received a COVID-19 vaccine. Some clones in this sample may be carry-over from other donors' samples.

V is TRBV4-1 and J is TRBJ2-5; maybe TRBD1 (6 bases). This CDR3 has 13 residues. Trimming cost V 8 bases and J 4 bases, with 14 bases left between them. The germline V gene encodes CDR1 MGHRA and CDR2 YSYEKL. The CDR3 protein is CASGGQGRETQYF. The CDR3 bases are TGCGCCAGCGGGGGCCAGGGGAGAGAGACCCAGTACTTC.

The chain recombines TRBV3-1 (or the pseudogene TRBV3-2) with TRBJ1-4; 7 positions agree with TRBD1. The J segment lost 8 bases and the V segment lost 4 bases, leaving 10 bases of the junction unmatched. The germline gives CDR1 LGHDT, CDR2 YNNKEL (reference sequence). CDR3 size: 15 residues. The CDR3 spells CASSRRGQSFEKLFF. The CDR3 DNA sequence: TGTGCCAGCAGCCGAAGGGGACAGTCCTTCGAAAAACTGTTTTTT.

The chain couples TRBV5-1 to TRBJ2-1; the match to TRBD2 covers 9 bases. V lost 3 bases to trimming and J lost 10 bases; unmatched junction nucleotides: 14. This CDR3 comprises 16 residues. Germline V gives CDR1 SGHRS, CDR2 YFSETQ. CDR3 DNA: TGCGCCAGCAGCTCTGGGGATAATAGCGGGGGACCCGAGCAGTTCTTC. Residues: CASSSGDNSGGPEQFF.

The chain carries TRBV18 and TRBJ2-7; perhaps TRBD1 as D (6 bases). V lost 4 bases, J lost 2 bases, and 9 bases lay in between. The CDR3 is 13 amino acids. Looked up from germline, CDR1 is KGHSH and CDR2 is LQKENI. CDR3 sequence (DNA): TGTGCCAGCTCACTGCCAGGGGCCTACGAGCAGTACGTC. The encoded protein is CASSLPGAYEQYV.

The rearrangement links TRBV20-1 to TRBJ2-3; D remains unclear. The CDR3 totals 13 residues. V dropped 3 bases and J dropped 2 bases, with 9 bases sitting between them. The germline V gene has CDR1 DFQATT and CDR2 SNEGSKA (reference sequence). The CDR3 spells CSASHGDTDTQYF. The CDR3 DNA reads as TGCAGTGCTAGTCACGGAGACACAGATACGCAGTATTTT.

The CDR3 sequence is CASSLRAVPSSGNTIYF. The CDR3 region has the DNA TGTGCCAGCAGCTTAAGGGCAGTCCCAAGCTCTGGAAACACCATATATTTT. This chain joins TRBV7-8 and TRBJ1-3, with D hard to call. Germline V gene data show CDR1 as SGHVS and CDR2 as FQNEAQ. V was trimmed by 2 bases and J by 0 bases, leaving 14 bases between them. The CDR3 runs 17 residues.

J is TRBJ2-3 and V is TRBV3-1 (or the pseudogene TRBV3-2), with 13 bases lining up with TRBD2. J lost 2 bases, V lost 3 bases, and 5 bases had no gene match. The CDR3 runs 17 residues. Germline values: CDR1 LGHDT, CDR2 YNNKEL (reference sequence). The CDR3 loop is CASSQKLAGGLTDTQYF. Here the CDR3 DNA reads TGTGCCAGCAGCCAGAAACTAGCGGGGGGGCTCACAGATACGCAGTATTTT.

V is TRBV6-5 and J is TRBJ1-4; no definite D call. Trimming removed 10 bases at V and 3 bases at J, with 9 bases between. This CDR3 is 12 amino acids long. Per germline, CDR1 MNHEY and CDR2 SVGAGI. The CDR3 sequence is CATSYSNEKLFF. In DNA form, the CDR3 reads TGTGCCACCTCCTATTCTAATGAAAAACTGTTTTTT.

This clone appeared once. The chain has TRBV2 and TRBJ2-3; 11 nucleotides align to TRBD2. The CDR3 totals 14 residues. Germline V gene data show CDR1 as SNHLY and CDR2 as FYNNEI. The J segment lost 0 bases and the V segment lost 10 bases, leaving 3 bases of the junction unmatched. CDR3 residues: CATGTSGSTDTQYF. For the CDR3, the DNA is TGTGCCACCGGGACTAGCGGCAGCACAGATACGCAGTATTTT.

Only a few counts were recorded for this clone. For the CDR3, the DNA is TGTGCCAGCAGCATGACAGGGTCCCACGAGCAGTACGTC. Translation: CASSMTGSHEQYV. This chain joins TRBV2 and TRBJ2-7, with 7 bases aligning to TRBD1. Germline V gives CDR1 SNHLY, CDR2 FYNNEI. After removal of 6 bases from V and 5 bases from J, the junction contained 7 bases not matched to a gene. This CDR3 is 13 amino acids long.

V usage is TRBV24-1 and J usage is TRBJ1-1; 8 nucleotides agree with TRBD1. Germline CDR1 reads KGHDR; CDR2 reads SFDVKD. There are 15 residues in the CDR3. V lost 2 bases and J lost 5; bases outside the gene matches: 6. The CDR3 coding sequence is TGTGCCACCAGTGATTCTACGACAGGGGAGACTGAAGCTTTCTTT. Its translation is CATSDSTTGETEAFF.

The gene calls are TRBV21-1 and TRBJ2-4; the D call of TRBD1 is as the table states it, not checked on the DNA. TRBV21-1 has pseudogene status. The length of the CDR3 is 17 residues. Here the CDR3 reads CASTKRGLSLAKNIQYF. As DNA, the CDR3 is TGTGCCAGCACTAAAAGGGGGCTGTCCCTTGCCAAAAACATTCAGTACTTC.

The chain combines TRBV7-2 with TRBJ2-1; 8 bases are a match to TRBD1. The CDR3 has 16 amino acids. CDR1 and CDR2 (germline): SGHTA, FQGNSA. The V and J ends lost 5 bases and 7 bases, in that order; junction bases with no gene match: 13. The CDR3, as DNA: TGTGCCAGCAGCCCAGGGGGCGGGGCTAGACTGAATGAGCAGTTCTTC. This translates into CASSPGGGARLNEQFF. Drawing the rest from reference TRBV7-2 and TRBJ2-1, the complete variable domain is GAGVSQSPSNKVTEKGKDVELRCDPISGHTALYWYRQSLGQGLEFLIYFQGNSAPDKSGLPSDRFSAERTGGSVSTLTIQRTQQEDSAVYLCASSPGGGARLNEQFFGPGTRLTVL.

This chain joins TRBV30 and TRBJ2-1; 11 bases fit TRBD1. Per germline, CDR1 GTSNPN and CDR2 SVGIG (reference sequence). The CDR3 contains 15 residues. Trimming cost V 2 bases and J 4 bases; bases outside gene matches: 4. CDR3 coding DNA: TGTGCCTGGAGTCGTGGACAGGGGGCGTACAATGAGCAGTTCTTC. Translation: CAWSRGQGAYNEQFF.

V usage is TRBV5-1 and J usage is TRBJ2-2, with D uncertain. Looked up from germline, CDR1 is SGHRS and CDR2 is YFSETQ. Trimming cost V 1 base and J 4 bases, with 14 bases left between them. The CDR3 covers 16 residues. This CDR3 is CASSLFRAAITGELFF. CDR3 nucleotides: TGCGCCAGCAGCTTGTTCCGGGCAGCGATCACCGGGGAGCTGTTTTTT.

The CDR3 bases are TGTGCCAGCAGTTCATTCTCTTCGGGGGCCAACGTCCTGACTTTC. Protein product: CASSSFSSGANVLTF. This sequence joins TRBV28 and TRBJ2-6; D is uncertain. The CDR3 is 15 amino acids. Germline assignment: CDR1 MDHEN and CDR2 SYDVKM. The V end was cut by 4 bases, the J end by 4 bases, with 11 bases between.

This chain connects TRBV5-8 to TRBJ2-7; a possible D gene is TRBD1 (5 bases). This CDR3 is 14 amino acids long. Germline V lookup: CDR1 SGHTS, CDR2 YDEGEE. The V end was cut by 9 bases, the J end by 3 bases, with 19 bases between. The CDR3 here is CATKDSLPYYEQYV. The CDR3 coding sequence is TGTGCCACCAAAGACAGCTTGCCCTACTACGAGCAGTACGTC.

The CDR3 DNA reads TGTGCCACCAGTGATCACAGGGCCTCTGGAAACACCATATATTTT. Encoded protein: CATSDHRASGNTIYF. The chain joins TRBV24-1 to TRBJ1-3; D is perhaps TRBD1 (6 bases). CDR1 and CDR2 (germline): KGHDR, SFDVKD. V lost 3 bases and J 0 bases, leaving 8 bases between the germline ends. The CDR3 has 15 amino acids.

This chain joins TRBV7-2 and TRBJ1-5; D perhaps matches TRBD1 (5 bases). There are 11 residues in the CDR3. CDR1 and CDR2 (germline): SGHTA, FQGNSA. V gave up 10 bases and J gave up 4 bases, with 8 bases separating them. CDR3 DNA sequence: TGTGCCACGGGGGGGAATCAGCCCCAGCATTTT. It yields the protein CATGGNQPQHF.

The rearrangement joins TRBV19 to TRBJ1-1, with D perhaps TRBD1 (6 bases). Germline V gene lookup returns CDR1 LNHDA and CDR2 SQIVND (reference sequence). This CDR3 is 15 amino acids long. Trimming shortened V by 7 bases and J by 0 bases, and 15 bases separated the two germline ends. In nucleotides, the CDR3 is TGTGCCAGTATAGGGGGGCGACTGATGAACACTGAAGCTTTCTTT. It translates to CASIGGRLMNTEAFF.

The chain carries TRBV5-1 and TRBJ2-1, with D perhaps TRBD1 (6 bases). V was pared by 2 bases and J by 6 bases, with 12 bases between. Germline CDR1 is SGHRS and CDR2 is YFSETQ. CDR3 length: 14 amino acids. CDR3 in amino acids: CASSLGQFGNEQFF. CDR3 nucleotides: TGCGCCAGCAGCTTAGGACAGTTCGGCAATGAGCAGTTCTTC. Based on the CDR3 plus reference TRBV5-1 and TRBJ2-1, the full variable domain is KAGVTQTPRYLIKTRGQQVTLSCSPISGHRSVSWYQQTPGQGLQFLFEYFSETQRNKGNFPGRFSGRQFSNSRSEMNVSTLELGDSALYLCASSLGQFGNEQFFGPGTRLTVL.

The genes are TRBV7-9 and TRBJ2-6; no reliable D call. Germline assignment: CDR1 SEHNR and CDR2 FQNEAQ (reference sequence). CDR3 length: 13 amino acids. V was clipped by 0 bases and J by 4 bases, with 1 base between them. CDR3 nucleotide sequence: TGTGCCAGCAGCTTAGCCGGGGCCAACGTCCTGACTTTC. Translation gives CASSLAGANVLTF.

This chain joins TRBV7-2 and TRBJ2-3; 9 bases are a match to TRBD2. CDR3 length equals 17 residues. Germline V gene sequence: CDR1 SGHTA, CDR2 FQGNSA. V lost 1 base to trimming and J lost 2 bases; unmatched junction nucleotides: 7. The CDR3 loop is CASSLGPAGGPTDTQYF. The CDR3 DNA reads as TGTGCCAGCAGCTTAGGTCCAGCGGGGGGCCCCACAGATACGCAGTATTTT.

The J gene is TRBJ1-5, the V gene TRBV7-2; no definite D call. The germline V and J ends were trimmed by 1 base and 0 bases, with 4 bases remaining between them. Germline CDR1 is SGHTA and CDR2 is FQGNSA. The CDR3 spans 14 residues. CDR3 region: CASSLDYSNQPQHF. The CDR3 DNA is TGTGCCAGCAGCTTAGATTATAGCAATCAGCCCCAGCATTTT.

This rearrangement joins TRBV28 to TRBJ2-2; D is unclear. CDR1 MDHEN and CDR2 SYDVKM come from the germline V gene. This CDR3 comprises 12 residues. The V end lost 2 bases, the J end lost 8 bases, and 6 bases lay between the germline ends. The CDR3 loop is CASSLASGELFF. The CDR3 DNA reads TGTGCCAGCAGTTTAGCTTCGGGGGAGCTGTTTTTT.

This chain connects TRBV5-4 to TRBJ2-5; 9 nucleotides match TRBD2. V lost 3 bases, J lost 2 bases, and 5 bases stayed unmatched. Looked up from germline, CDR1 is SGHNT and CDR2 is YYREEE (reference sequence). The CDR3 loop spans 15 amino acids. The CDR3 region is CASSSGTSLQETQYF. CDR3 DNA sequence: TGTGCCAGCAGCTCCGGGACTAGCCTGCAAGAGACCCAGTACTTC.

The chain joins TRBV24-1 to TRBJ2-5, with TRBD1 matching 7 bases. J lost 0 bases, V lost 3 bases, and 3 bases had no gene match. Germline-derived CDR1 and CDR2 are KGHDR and SFDVKD. This CDR3 has 15 amino acids. CDR3 sequence: CATSDRTGYQETQYF. The DNA of the CDR3 is TGTGCCACCAGTGATAGGACAGGTTACCAAGAGACCCAGTACTTC.